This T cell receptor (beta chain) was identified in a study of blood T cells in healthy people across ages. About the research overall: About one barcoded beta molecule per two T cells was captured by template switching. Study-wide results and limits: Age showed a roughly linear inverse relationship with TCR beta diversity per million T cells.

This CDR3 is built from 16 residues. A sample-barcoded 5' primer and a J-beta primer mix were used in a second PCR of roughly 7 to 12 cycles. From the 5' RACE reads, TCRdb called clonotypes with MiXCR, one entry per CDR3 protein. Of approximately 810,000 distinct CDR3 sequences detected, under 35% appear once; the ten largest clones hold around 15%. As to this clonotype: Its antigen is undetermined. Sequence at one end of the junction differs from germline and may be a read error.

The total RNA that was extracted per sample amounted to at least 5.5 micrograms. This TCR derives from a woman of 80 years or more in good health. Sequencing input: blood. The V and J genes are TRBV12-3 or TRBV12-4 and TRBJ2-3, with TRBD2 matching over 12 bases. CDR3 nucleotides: TGTGCCAGCAGGCGGGCTAGCGGGGGGGCGACAGATGCGCAGTATTTT. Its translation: CASRRASGGATDAQYF.